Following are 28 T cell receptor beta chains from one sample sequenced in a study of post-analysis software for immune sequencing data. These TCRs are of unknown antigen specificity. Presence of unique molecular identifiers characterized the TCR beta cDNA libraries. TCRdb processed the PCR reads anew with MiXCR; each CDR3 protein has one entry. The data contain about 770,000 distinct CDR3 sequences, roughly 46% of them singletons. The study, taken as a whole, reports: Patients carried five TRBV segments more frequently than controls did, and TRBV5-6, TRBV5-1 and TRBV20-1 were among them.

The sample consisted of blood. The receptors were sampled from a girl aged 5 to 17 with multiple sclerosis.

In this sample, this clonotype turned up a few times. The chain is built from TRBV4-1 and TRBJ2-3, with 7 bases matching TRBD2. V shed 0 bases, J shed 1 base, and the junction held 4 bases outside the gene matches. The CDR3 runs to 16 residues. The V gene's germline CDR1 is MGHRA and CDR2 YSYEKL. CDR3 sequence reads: CASSQDRAGGTDTQYF. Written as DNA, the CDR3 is TGCGCCAGCAGCCAAGATCGGGCGGGAGGCACAGATACGCAGTATTTT.

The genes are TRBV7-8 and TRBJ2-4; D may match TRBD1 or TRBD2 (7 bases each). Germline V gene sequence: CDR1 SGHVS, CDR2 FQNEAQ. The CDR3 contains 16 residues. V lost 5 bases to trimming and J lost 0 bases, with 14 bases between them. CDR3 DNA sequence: TGTGCCAGCAGCCCAGGGGGGGGGCTAGCCAAAAACATTCAGTACTTC. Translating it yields CASSPGGGLAKNIQYF.

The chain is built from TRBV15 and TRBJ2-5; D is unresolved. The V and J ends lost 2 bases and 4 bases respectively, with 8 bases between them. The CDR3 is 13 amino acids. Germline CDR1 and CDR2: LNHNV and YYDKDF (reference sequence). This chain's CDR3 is CATSRRRRETQYF. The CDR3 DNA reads TGTGCCACCAGCAGACGGCGGCGAGAGACCCAGTACTTC. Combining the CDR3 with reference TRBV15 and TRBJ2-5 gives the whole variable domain DAMVIQNPRYQVTQFGKPVTLSCSQTLNHNVMYWYQQKSSQAPKLLFHYYDKDFNNEADTPDNFQSRRPNTSFCFLDIRSPGLGDTAMYLCATSRRRRETQYFGPGTRLLVL.

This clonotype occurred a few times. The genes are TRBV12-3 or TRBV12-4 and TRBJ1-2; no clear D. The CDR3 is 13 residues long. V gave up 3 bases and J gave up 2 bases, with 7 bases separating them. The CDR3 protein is CASSLGNNYGYTF. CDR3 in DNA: TGTGCCAGCAGTTTGGGAAACAACTATGGCTACACCTTC.

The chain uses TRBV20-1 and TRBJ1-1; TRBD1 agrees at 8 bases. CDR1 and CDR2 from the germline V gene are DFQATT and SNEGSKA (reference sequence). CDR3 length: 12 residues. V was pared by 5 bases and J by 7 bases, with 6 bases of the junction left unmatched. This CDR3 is CSAGTGSIEAFF. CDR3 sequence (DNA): TGCAGTGCTGGGACAGGCAGCATTGAAGCTTTCTTT.

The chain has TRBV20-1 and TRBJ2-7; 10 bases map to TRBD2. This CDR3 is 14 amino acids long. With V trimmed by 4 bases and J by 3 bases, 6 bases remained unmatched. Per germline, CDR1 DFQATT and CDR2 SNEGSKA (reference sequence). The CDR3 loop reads CSAILAGGGYEQYF. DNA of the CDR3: TGCAGTGCTATCTTAGCGGGAGGAGGCTACGAGCAGTACTTC.

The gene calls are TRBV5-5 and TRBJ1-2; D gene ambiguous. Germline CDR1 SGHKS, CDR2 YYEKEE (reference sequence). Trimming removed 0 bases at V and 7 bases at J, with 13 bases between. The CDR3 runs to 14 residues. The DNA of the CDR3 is TGTGCCAGCAGCTTGGTAGCAGAACGGGTTGGCTACACCTTC. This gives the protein CASSLVAERVGYTF.

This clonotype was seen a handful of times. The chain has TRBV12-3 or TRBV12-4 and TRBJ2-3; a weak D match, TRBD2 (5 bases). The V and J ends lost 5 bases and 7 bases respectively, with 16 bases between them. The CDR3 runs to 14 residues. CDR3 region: CASSDRDPTNTQYF. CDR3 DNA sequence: TGTGCCAGCAGTGACCGGGATCCCACGAATACGCAGTATTTT.

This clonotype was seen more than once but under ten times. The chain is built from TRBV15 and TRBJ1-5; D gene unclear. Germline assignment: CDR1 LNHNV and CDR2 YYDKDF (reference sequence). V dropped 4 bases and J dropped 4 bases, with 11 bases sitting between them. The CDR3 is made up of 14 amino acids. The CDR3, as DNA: TGTGCCACCAGCATTATCAGTATTAATCAGCCCCAGCATTTT. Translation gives CATSIISINQPQHF. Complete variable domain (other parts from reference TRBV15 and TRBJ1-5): DAMVIQNPRYQVTQFGKPVTLSCSQTLNHNVMYWYQQKSSQAPKLLFHYYDKDFNNEADTPDNFQSRRPNTSFCFLDIRSPGLGDTAMYLCATSIISINQPQHFGDGTRLSIL.

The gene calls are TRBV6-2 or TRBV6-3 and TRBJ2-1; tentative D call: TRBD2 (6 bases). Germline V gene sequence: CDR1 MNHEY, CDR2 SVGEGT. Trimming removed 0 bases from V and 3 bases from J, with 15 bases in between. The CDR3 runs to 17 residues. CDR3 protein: CASSYSEKPSDYNEQFF. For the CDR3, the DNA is TGTGCCAGCAGTTACTCTGAGAAACCTAGCGACTACAATGAGCAGTTCTTC.

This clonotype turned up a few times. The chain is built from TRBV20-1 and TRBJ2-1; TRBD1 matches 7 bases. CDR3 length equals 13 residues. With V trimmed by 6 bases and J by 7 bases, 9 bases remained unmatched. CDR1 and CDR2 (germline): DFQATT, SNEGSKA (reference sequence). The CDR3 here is CSAPGDRVNEQFF. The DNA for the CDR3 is TGCAGTGCCCCTGGCGACAGGGTTAATGAGCAGTTCTTC.

The CDR3 is CASSPPFLYEQYF. The CDR3 nucleotides are TGTGCCAGCAGCCCCCCTTTTCTCTACGAGCAGTACTTC. The V and J genes are TRBV28 and TRBJ2-7; D gene unclear. The V and J ends lost 6 bases and 3 bases respectively, with 12 bases between them. This CDR3 is built from 13 residues. Germline values: CDR1 MDHEN, CDR2 SYDVKM.

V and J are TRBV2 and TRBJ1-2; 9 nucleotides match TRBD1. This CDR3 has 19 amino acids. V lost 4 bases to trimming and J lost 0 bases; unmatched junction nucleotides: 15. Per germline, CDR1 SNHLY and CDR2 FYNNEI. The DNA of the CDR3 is TGTGCCAGCAGTGTCCACGGACAGGGGCCATCTCGAGCTAACTATGGCTACACCTTC. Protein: CASSVHGQGPSRANYGYTF. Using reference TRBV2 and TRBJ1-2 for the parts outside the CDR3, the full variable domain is EPEVTQTPSHQVTQMGQEVILRCVPISNHLYFYWYRQILGQKVEFLVSFYNNEISEKSEIFDDQFSVERPDGSNFTLKIRSTKLEDSAMYFCASSVHGQGPSRANYGYTFGSGTRLTVV.

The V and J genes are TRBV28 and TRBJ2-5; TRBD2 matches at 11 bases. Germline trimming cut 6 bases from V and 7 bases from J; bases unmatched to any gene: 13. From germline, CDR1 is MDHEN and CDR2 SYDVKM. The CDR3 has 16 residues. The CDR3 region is CASRIGTSGGVGTQYF. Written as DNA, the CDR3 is TGTGCCAGCAGAATAGGGACTAGCGGAGGGGTGGGGACCCAGTACTTC.

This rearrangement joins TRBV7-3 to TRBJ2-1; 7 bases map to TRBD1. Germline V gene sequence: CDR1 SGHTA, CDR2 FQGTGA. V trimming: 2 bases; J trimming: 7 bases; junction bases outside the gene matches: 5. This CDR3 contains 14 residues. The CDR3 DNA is TGTGCCAGCAGCTTAGACAGGGCTTCGAATGAGCAGTTCTTC. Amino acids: CASSLDRASNEQFF.

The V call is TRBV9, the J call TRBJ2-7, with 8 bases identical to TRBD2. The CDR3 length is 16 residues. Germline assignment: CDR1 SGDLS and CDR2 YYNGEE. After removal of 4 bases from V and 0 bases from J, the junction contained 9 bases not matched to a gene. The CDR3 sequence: CASSPSTGTSSYEQYF. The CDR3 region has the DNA TGTGCCAGCAGCCCAAGTACCGGGACTAGCTCCTACGAGCAGTACTTC.

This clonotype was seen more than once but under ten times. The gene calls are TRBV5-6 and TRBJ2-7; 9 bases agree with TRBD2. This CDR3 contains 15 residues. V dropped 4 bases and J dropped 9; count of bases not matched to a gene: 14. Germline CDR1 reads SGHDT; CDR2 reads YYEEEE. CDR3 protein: CASSPSASGRLGQYF. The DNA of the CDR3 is TGTGCCAGCAGCCCCTCAGCCAGCGGGAGGCTTGGGCAGTACTTC.

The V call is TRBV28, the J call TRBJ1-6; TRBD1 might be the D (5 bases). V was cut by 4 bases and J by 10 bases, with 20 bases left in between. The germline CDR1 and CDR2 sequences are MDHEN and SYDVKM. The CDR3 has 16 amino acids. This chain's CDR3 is CASSSGPLTVRSPLHF. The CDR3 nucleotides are TGTGCCAGCAGTTCGGGACCACTAACGGTCCGATCACCCCTCCACTTT. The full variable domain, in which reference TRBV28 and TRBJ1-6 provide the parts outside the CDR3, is DVKVTQSSRYLVKRTGEKVFLECVQDMDHENMFWYRQDPGLGLRLIYFSYDVKMKEKGDIPEGYSVSREKKERFSLILESASTNQTSMYLCASSSGPLTVRSPLHFGNGTRLTVT.

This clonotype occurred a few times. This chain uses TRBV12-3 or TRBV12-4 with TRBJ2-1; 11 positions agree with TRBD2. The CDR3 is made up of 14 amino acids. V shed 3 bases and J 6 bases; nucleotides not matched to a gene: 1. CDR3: CASSFSGRGNEQFF. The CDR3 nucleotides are TGTGCCAGCAGTTTTAGCGGGAGGGGCAATGAGCAGTTCTTC.

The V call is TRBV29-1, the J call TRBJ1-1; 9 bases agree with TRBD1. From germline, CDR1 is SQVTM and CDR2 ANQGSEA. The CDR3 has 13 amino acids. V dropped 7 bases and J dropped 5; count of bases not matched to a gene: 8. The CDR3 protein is CSDSLDRGTEAFF. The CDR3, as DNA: TGCAGCGACAGTCTTGACAGGGGGACTGAAGCTTTCTTT.

CDR3 in DNA: TGTGCCAGCAGTTTATACGATCGGGATACGCAGTATTTT. Translation gives CASSLYDRDTQYF. The rearrangement uses TRBV28 and TRBJ2-3; D remains unclear. V was pared by 1 base and J by 6 bases, with 8 bases between. This CDR3 contains 13 residues. In germline, CDR1 is MDHEN, CDR2 SYDVKM.

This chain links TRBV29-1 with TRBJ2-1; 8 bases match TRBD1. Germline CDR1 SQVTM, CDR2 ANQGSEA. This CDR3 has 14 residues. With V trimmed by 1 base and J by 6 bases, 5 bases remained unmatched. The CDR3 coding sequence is TGCAGCGTTGAAGGACAGGGGACGGTCAATGAGCAGTTCTTC. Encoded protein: CSVEGQGTVNEQFF.

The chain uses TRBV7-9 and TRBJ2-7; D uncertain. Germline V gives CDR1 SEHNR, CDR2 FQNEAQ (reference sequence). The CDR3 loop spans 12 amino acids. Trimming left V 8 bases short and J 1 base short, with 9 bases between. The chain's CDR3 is CASVGQSYEQYF. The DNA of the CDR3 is TGTGCCAGCGTGGGCCAGTCCTACGAGCAGTACTTC.

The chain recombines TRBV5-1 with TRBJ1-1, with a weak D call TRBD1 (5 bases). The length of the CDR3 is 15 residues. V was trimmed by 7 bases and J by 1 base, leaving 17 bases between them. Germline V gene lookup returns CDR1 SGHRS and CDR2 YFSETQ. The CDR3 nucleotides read TGCGCCAGCTCCAAACGGCAAGGGACGAACACTGAAGCTTTCTTT. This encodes CASSKRQGTNTEAFF.

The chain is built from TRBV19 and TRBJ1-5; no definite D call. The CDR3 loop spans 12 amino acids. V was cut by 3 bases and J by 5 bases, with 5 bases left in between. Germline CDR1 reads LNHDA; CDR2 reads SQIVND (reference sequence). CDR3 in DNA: TGTGCCAGTAGTATCCTAGATCAGCCCCAGCATTTT. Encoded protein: CASSILDQPQHF.

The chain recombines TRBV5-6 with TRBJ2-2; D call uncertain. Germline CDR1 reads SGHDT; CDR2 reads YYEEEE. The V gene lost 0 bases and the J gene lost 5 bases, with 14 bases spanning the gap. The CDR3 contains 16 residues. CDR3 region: CASSLVAPEITGELFF. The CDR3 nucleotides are TGTGCCAGCAGCTTGGTTGCGCCGGAGATAACCGGGGAGCTGTTTTTT. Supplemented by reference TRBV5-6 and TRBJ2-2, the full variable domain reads DAGVTQSPTHLIKTRGQQVTLRCSPKSGHDTVSWYQQALGQGPQFIFQYYEEEERQRGNFPDRFSGHQFPNYSSELNVNALLLGDSALYLCASSLVAPEITGELFFGEGSRLTVL.

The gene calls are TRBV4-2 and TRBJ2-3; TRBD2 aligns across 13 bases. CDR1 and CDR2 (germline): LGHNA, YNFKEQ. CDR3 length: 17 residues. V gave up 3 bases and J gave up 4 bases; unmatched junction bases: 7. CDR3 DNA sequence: TGTGCCAGCAGCCAGCAACTAGCGGGAGGGCCTTCAGATACGCAGTATTTT. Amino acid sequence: CASSQQLAGGPSDTQYF.

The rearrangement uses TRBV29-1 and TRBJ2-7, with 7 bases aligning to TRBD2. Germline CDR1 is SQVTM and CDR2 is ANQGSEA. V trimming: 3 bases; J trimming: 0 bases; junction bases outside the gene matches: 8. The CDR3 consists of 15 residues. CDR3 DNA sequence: TGCAGCGTTGAGGCGAGCGGGACGAGCTCCTACGAGCAGTACTTC. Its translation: CSVEASGTSSYEQYF.